The rows below give T cell receptor beta chains drawn from one sample of a study of quantifying T cell responses using KT2 cells. One entry per CDR3 protein, called by TCRdb with MiXCR from the UMI-ligation and nested PCR reads. This table has 39,000 or so distinct CDR3 sequences, about 17% appearing once. Sequenced material: PBMCs spiked with cells of the T cell clone KT2. The receptors originated from a human donor. Each CDR3 is given with its conserved first and last residue. D genes are given only for firm matches. The size field is filled for only some rows; it gives once, few, many or a size class.

CDR3aa | CDR3nt | j_gene | abundance | d_gene | v_gene
CAISGKRRDQPQHF | TGTGCCATCAGTGGCAAGCGGCGAGATCAGCCCCAGCATTTT | TRBJ1-5 | few | NA | TRBV10-3
CATSDFEGVTGELFF | TGTGCCACCAGTGATTTCGAGGGGGTCACCGGGGAGCTGTTTTTT | TRBJ2-2 | NA | NA | TRBV24-1
CASRRTGNTEAFF | TGTGCCAGCAGAAGAACGGGCAACACTGAAGCTTTCTTT | TRBJ1-1 | few | NA | TRBV12-3/TRBV12-4
CASRLGTAQETQYF | TGTGCCAGCAGGCTGGGGACGGCACAAGAGACCCAGTACTTC | TRBJ2-5 | many | NA | TRBV2
CASTKYPDPSYEQYF | TGTGCCAGCACTAAGTACCCGGACCCCTCCTACGAGCAGTACTTC | TRBJ2-7 | few | NA | TRBV27
CASSYSTEETQYF | TGTGCCAGCAGTTACTCAACAGAAGAGACCCAGTACTTC | TRBJ2-5 | NA | NA | TRBV6-6
CASSEGGTGTEQYF | TGTGCCAGCAGTGAAGGGGGGACAGGGACCGAGCAGTACTTC | TRBJ2-7 | few | TRBD1 | TRBV6-1
CASSFDSGGNEQFF | TGTGCCAGCAGTTTTGATAGCGGGGGAAATGAGCAGTTCTTC | TRBJ2-1 | NA | TRBD2 | TRBV27
CASSSAGGSPEQYF | TGTGCCAGCTCCTCGGCAGGGGGGAGTCCCGAGCAGTACTTC | TRBJ2-7 | NA | NA | TRBV28
CASSPKGAGPGEQYF | TGTGCCAGCAGCCCCAAAGGGGCAGGGCCGGGCGAGCAGTACTTC | TRBJ2-7 | NA | NA | TRBV21-1
CSANLGVGLAGDTQYF | TGCAGTGCTAACCTTGGAGTGGGACTAGCAGGAGATACGCAGTATTTT | TRBJ2-3 | NA | TRBD2 | TRBV20-1
CASQGVWNIQYF | TGTGCCAGCCAAGGGGTGTGGAACATTCAGTACTTC | TRBJ2-4 | NA | NA | TRBV21-1